The 15 T cell receptor beta chains listed next were all sequenced from one sample in a study of OX40 agonist ivuxolimab in advanced cancers. This table comes from immunoSEQ multiplex PCR, and its TCRdb copy is limited to in-frame clones, with some not included. The table lists around 61,000 clones, about 80% of them singletons. The starting material was CD4+ or CD8+ T cells sorted from blood, obtained in a trial of the OX40 agonist ivuxolimab. The receptor source for this set is an adult with an advanced solid tumor such as melanoma, head and neck, liver or kidney cancer.

In its sample, this clone was seen a few times. The chain links TRBV4-2 to TRBJ1-2; 8 nucleotides agree with TRBD1. V gave up 1 base and J gave up 4 bases; unmatched junction bases: 2. The CDR3 sequence is 14 residues long. Germline-derived CDR1 and CDR2 are LGHNA and YNFKEQ. CDR3 protein: CASSQGQGAYGYTF. The CDR3 coding sequence is TGTGCCAGCAGCCAAGGTCAGGGGGCCTATGGCTACACCTTC.

This chain links TRBV18 with TRBJ1-6, with 7 bases that match TRBD1. The CDR3 is 17 residues long. Germline V gene lookup returns CDR1 KGHSH and CDR2 LQKENI. With V trimmed by 2 bases and J by 7 bases, 11 bases remained unmatched. CDR3 residues: CASSPTATGLHNSPLHF. In DNA form, the CDR3 reads TGTGCCAGCTCACCAACGGCGACAGGGTTGCACAATTCACCCCTCCACTTT.

This clone was observed a few times. The chain links TRBV5-6 to TRBJ1-5; D unclear. The germline gives CDR1 SGHDT, CDR2 YYEEEE. The CDR3 is 15 residues long. V was cut by 2 bases and J by 2 bases, with 11 bases left in between. CDR3 DNA sequence: TGTGCCAGCAGCTTCAAGGGAGGAGGCAATCAGCCCCAGCATTTT. Protein sequence: CASSFKGGGNQPQHF. Using reference TRBV5-6 and TRBJ1-5 for the parts outside the CDR3, the full variable domain is DAGVTQSPTHLIKTRGQQVTLRCSPKSGHDTVSWYQQALGQGPQFIFQYYEEEERQRGNFPDRFSGHQFPNYSSELNVNALLLGDSALYLCASSFKGGGNQPQHFGDGTRLSIL.

The chain links TRBV6-5 to TRBJ2-7, with 7 bases lining up with TRBD2. J lost 5 bases, V lost 1 base, and 8 bases had no gene match. Germline values: CDR1 MNHEY, CDR2 SVGAGI. The CDR3 is 15 amino acids. The CDR3 nucleotides read TGTGCCAGCAGTTACTTCGCTAGCGGAGAGGACGAGCAGTACTTC. Encoded protein: CASSYFASGEDEQYF.

The chain has TRBV7-6 and TRBJ1-1; D may be TRBD1 (6 bases). Trimming shortened V by 6 bases and J by 7 bases, and 15 bases separated the two germline ends. The germline gives CDR1 SGHVS, CDR2 FNYEAQ. The length of the CDR3 is 13 residues. Here the CDR3 DNA reads TGTGCCAGCAGTTTTTTTGACAGGCATGAAGCTTTCTTT. Translating gives CASSFFDRHEAFF.

The V gene is TRBV5-1, the J gene TRBJ2-7; tentative D call: TRBD2 (6 bases). Trimming shortened V by 4 bases and J by 3 bases, and 26 bases separated the two germline ends. CDR3 length equals 18 residues. Germline V gene lookup returns CDR1 SGHRS and CDR2 YFSETQ. CDR3 sequence: CASSRQNLGLAANYEQYF. CDR3 bases: TGCGCCAGCAGCCGTCAAAACCTCGGGTTAGCGGCAAACTACGAGCAGTACTTC.

This clone was detected once. This sequence joins TRBV9 and TRBJ1-3; D gene unclear. Per the germline V gene, CDR1 is SGDLS and CDR2 is YYNGEE. Trimming pared 2 bases from V and 0 bases from J, leaving 3 bases between. The CDR3 is made up of 13 amino acids. DNA of the CDR3: TGTGCCAGCAGCGTGAGCTCTGGAAACACCATATATTTT. Amino acids: CASSVSSGNTIYF.

The chain joins TRBV10-3 to TRBJ1-2; weak D call: TRBD1 (6 bases). The CDR3 loop spans 18 amino acids. CDR1 is ENHRY, CDR2 SYGVKD, per germline. With 11 bases removed from V and 3 bases from J, the gap between germline ends came to 31 bases. Here the CDR3 DNA reads TGTGCCGCAACTCGGGGGCAGGGCAGCAGGCAGGATGACTATGGCTACACCTTC. Translation: CAATRGQGSRQDDYGYTF.

The chain joins TRBV25-1 to TRBJ1-2; 8 bases are shared with TRBD1. Germline lookup yields CDR1 MGHDK and CDR2 SYGVNS. The trim removed 4 bases at V and 8 bases at J, leaving 9 bases unmatched. This CDR3 spans 14 amino acids. DNA of the CDR3: TGTGCCAGCAGTGGACGGAGGACAGGGACGGGCTACACCTTC. The encoded protein is CASSGRRTGTGYTF.

The chain joins TRBV6-4 to TRBJ2-1; 9 positions agree with TRBD2. V gave up 8 bases and J gave up 6 bases; unmatched junction bases: 11. The CDR3 runs to 15 residues. The germline V gene has CDR1 MRHNA and CDR2 SNTAGT. DNA for the CDR3: TGTGCCAGCGGAGCTAGCGGGGCCACCCCCAATGAGCAGTTCTTC. Translating it yields CASGASGATPNEQFF.

The chain joins TRBV30 to TRBJ2-5; TRBD1 matches 10 bases. The CDR3 extends over 14 amino acids. V shed 2 bases, J shed 5 bases, and the junction held 5 bases outside the gene matches. Germline loops: CDR1 GTSNPN, CDR2 SVGIG (reference sequence). The CDR3 spells CAWSMTGGRETQYF. Written as DNA, the CDR3 is TGTGCCTGGAGTATGACAGGGGGCCGGGAGACCCAGTACTTC.

The chain combines TRBV7-6 with TRBJ1-3, with D perhaps TRBD1 (6 bases). Germline CDR1 is SGHVS and CDR2 is FNYEAQ. The CDR3 loop spans 15 amino acids. The V and J ends lost 2 bases and 3 bases respectively, with 11 bases between them. CDR3 residues: CASSLTQGFGNTIYF. For the CDR3, the DNA is TGTGCCAGCAGCTTAACACAGGGTTTTGGAAACACCATATATTTT.

V is TRBV6-5 and J is TRBJ1-1, with a possible D match to TRBD1 (6 bases). V was clipped by 2 bases and J by 6 bases, with 10 bases between them. The CDR3 contains 13 residues. Germline V gene sequence: CDR1 MNHEY, CDR2 SVGAGI. Written as DNA, the CDR3 is TGTGCCAGCAGTTACCGGGACACCTCTGAAGCTTTCTTT. It specifies CASSYRDTSEAFF.

This clone occurred once. V is TRBV5-6 and J is TRBJ2-7, with D possibly matching TRBD2 (6 bases). There are 16 residues in the CDR3. Trimming cost V 2 bases and J 1 base, with 16 bases left between them. Germline V lookup: CDR1 SGHDT, CDR2 YYEEEE. The CDR3 loop reads CASSFPGGTDSYEQYF. CDR3 bases: TGTGCCAGCAGCTTCCCCGGGGGAACCGATTCCTACGAGCAGTACTTC.

The J gene is TRBJ1-1, the V gene TRBV4-3, with D unresolved. V shed 0 bases and J shed 8 bases, with 13 bases lying between them. The CDR3 consists of 14 residues. Per the germline V gene, CDR1 is LGHNA and CDR2 is YSLEER. CDR3 nucleotide sequence: TGCGCCAGCAGCCAAGACCTCGGCAGGCCCGAAGCTTTCTTT. It specifies CASSQDLGRPEAFF.